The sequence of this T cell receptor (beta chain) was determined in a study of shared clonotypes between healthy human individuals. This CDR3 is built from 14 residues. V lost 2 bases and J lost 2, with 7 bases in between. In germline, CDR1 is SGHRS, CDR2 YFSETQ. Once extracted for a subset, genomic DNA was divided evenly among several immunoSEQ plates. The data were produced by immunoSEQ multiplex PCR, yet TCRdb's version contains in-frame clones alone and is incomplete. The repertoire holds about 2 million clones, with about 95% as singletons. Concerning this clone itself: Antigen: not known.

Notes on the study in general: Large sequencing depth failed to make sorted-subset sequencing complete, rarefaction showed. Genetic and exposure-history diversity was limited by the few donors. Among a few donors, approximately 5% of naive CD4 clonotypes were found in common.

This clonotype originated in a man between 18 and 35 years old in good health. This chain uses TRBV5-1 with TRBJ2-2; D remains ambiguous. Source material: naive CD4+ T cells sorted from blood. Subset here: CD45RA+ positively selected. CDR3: CASSFYRNTGELFF. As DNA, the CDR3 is TGCGCCAGCAGCTTCTATCGTAACACCGGGGAGCTGTTTTTT.